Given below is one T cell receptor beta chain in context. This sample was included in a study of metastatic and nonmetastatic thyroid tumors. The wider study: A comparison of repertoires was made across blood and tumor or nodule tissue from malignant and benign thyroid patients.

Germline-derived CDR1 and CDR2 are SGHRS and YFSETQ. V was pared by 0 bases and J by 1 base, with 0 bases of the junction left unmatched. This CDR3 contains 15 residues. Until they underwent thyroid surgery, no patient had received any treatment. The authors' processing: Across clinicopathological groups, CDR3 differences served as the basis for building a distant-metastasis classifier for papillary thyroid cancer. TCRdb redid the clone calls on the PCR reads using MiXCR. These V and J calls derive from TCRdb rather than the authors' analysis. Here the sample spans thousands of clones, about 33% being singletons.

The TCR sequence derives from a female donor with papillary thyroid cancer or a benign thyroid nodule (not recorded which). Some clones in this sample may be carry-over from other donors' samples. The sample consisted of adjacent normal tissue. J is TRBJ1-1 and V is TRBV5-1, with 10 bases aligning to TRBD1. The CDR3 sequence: CASSLGDRGNTEAFF. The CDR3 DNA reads TGCGCCAGCAGCTTGGGGGACAGGGGGAACACTGAAGCTTTCTTT.